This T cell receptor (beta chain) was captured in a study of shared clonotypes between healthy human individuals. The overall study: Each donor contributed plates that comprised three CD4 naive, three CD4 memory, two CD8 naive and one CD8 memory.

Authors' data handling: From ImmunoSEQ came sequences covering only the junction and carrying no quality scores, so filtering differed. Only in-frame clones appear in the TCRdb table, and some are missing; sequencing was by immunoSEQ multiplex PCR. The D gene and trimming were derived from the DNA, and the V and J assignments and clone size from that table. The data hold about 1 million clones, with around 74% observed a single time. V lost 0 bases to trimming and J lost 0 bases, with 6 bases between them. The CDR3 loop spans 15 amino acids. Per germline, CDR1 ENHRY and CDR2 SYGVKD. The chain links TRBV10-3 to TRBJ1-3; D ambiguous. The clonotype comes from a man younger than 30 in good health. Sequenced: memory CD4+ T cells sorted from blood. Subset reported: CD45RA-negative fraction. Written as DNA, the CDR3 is TGTGCCATCAGTGAGTCCGTAAGCTCTGGAAACACCATATATTTT. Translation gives CAISESVSSGNTIYF.